The T cell receptor (beta chain) under discussion was sequenced for a study of shared clonotypes between healthy human individuals. This clone was seen just once. Profiling relied on immunoSEQ multiplex PCR, and the TCRdb table lists in-frame clones only, not all of them. The top ten hold 1.4% of the sample, which has over a million clones, approximately 72% seen once. CDR1 is MGHRA and CDR2 is YSYEKL in the germline V gene. This CDR3 has 16 residues. Deletions cut 0 bases from V and 2 bases from J, with 14 bases between. This sequence originates from a young man in good health. The sample was memory CD4+ T cells sorted from blood. The sample's subset: CD45RA-negative fraction. V gene TRBV4-1 combines with J gene TRBJ2-7, with D perhaps TRBD1 (5 bases). The CDR3 loop is CASSQELGAKTYEQYF. CDR3 sequence (DNA): TGCGCCAGCAGCCAAGAGTTAGGGGCGAAAACCTACGAGCAGTACTTC.